This paragraph covers one T cell receptor beta chain sequence. Antigen specificity is unknown. Controls had myeloablative marrow grafts with methotrexate and calcineurin inhibitor, sampled at 1 year. The assay was immunoSEQ multiplex PCR, and TCRdb's table has in-frame clones only and misses some. The sample shows roughly 17,000 clones, 85% of them seen only once. This record belongs to a study of T cells after posttransplantation cyclophosphamide. General study results and limits: Tissue-infiltrating T cells from skin or gut overlapped little with blood T cells. After PTCy, TRB diversity resembled that of CNI/methotrexate controls.

The TCR was taken from a female patient between 18 and 30 years old who received an allogeneic stem cell transplant from an unrelated donor, was CMV-positive, and had acute and chronic GVHD. Part of the T cells may come from the graft donor. The specimen comprised PBMCs, sampled after allogeneic stem cell transplant with calcineurin inhibitor and methotrexate.

CDR3 region: CASSRISSGTSEETQYF. The CDR3 nucleotides are TGTGCCAGCAGCCGGATTTCTAGCGGGACTTCGGAGGAGACCCAGTACTTC. The V gene is TRBV4-2, the J gene TRBJ2-5; 9 nucleotides match TRBD2. V trimming: 4 bases; J trimming: 5 bases; junction bases outside the gene matches: 14. The V gene's germline CDR1 is LGHNA and CDR2 YNFKEQ. The CDR3 length is 17 residues.